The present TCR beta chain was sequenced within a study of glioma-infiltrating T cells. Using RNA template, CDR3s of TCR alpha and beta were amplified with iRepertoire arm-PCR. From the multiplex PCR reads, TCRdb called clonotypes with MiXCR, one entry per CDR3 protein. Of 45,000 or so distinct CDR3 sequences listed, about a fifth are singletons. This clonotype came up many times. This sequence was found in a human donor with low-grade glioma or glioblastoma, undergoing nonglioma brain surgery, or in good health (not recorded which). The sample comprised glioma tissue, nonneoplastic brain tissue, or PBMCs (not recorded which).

CDR3 nucleotide sequence: TGTGCCAGCAGCTTGTCCGGGACTAGCGGCCAAGAGACCCAGTACTTC. Translating gives CASSLSGTSGQETQYF. The V call is TRBV7-2, the J call TRBJ2-5, with TRBD2 identical over 11 bases. The germline CDR1 and CDR2 sequences are SGHTA and FQGNSA. The CDR3 runs to 16 residues. The J segment lost 1 base and the V segment lost 3 bases, leaving 4 bases of the junction unmatched.